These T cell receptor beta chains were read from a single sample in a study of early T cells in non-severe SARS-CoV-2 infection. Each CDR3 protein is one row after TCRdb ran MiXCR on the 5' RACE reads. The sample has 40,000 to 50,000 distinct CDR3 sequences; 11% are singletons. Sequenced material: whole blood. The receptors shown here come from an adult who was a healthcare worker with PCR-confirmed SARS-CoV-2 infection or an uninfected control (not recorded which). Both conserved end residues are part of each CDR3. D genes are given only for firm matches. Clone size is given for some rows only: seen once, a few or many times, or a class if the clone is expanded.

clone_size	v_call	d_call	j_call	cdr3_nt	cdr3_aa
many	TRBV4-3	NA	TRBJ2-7	TGCGCCAGCAGCCAAGACTCGCTTAGCGGAGGTACAGAGCAGTACTTC	CASSQDSLSGGTEQYF
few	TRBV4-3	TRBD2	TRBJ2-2	TGCGCCAGCAGCCAAGATGTCGGCGGGAGGGCATCCGGGGAGCTGTTTTTT	CASSQDVGGRASGELFF
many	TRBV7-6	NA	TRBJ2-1	TGTGCCAGCAGCTCGGAAGGGGAGCAGTTCTTC	CASSSEGEQFF
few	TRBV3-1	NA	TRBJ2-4	TGTGCCAGCAGCCAAGCTGGCACCCGTGAGTACTTC	CASSQAGTREYF
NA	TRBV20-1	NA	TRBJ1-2	TGCAGTGCTAGAGATTGGGCTGGGAGTGACTATGGCTACACCTTC	CSARDWAGSDYGYTF
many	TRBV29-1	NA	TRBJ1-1	TGCAGCGCAGCGGGACACCGGAACACTGAAGCTTTCTTT	CSAAGHRNTEAFF
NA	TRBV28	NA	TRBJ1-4	TGTGCCAGCAGGCCAAGCACAGGAGGTGAAAAACTGTTTTTT	CASRPSTGGEKLFF
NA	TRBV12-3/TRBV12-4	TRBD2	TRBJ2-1	TGTGCCAGCGGGACTAGCGGACCGTACAATGAGCAGTTCTTC	CASGTSGPYNEQFF
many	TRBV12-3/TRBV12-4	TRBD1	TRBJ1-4	TGTGCCAGCAGATCCGGGACAGGGGCTGAAAAACTGTTTTTT	CASRSGTGAEKLFF
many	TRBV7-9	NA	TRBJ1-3	TGTGCCAGCAGCCGACAGGACTCTGGAAACACCATATATTTT	CASSRQDSGNTIYF
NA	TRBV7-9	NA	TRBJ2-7	TGTGCCAGCAGCTTAGTGTCGAGCGAGCAGTACTTC	CASSLVSSEQYF
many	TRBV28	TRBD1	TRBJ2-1	TGTGCCAGCAGCCAAGCTCAGAGGACAGGGTTTTTCAATGAGCAGTTCTTC	CASSQAQRTGFFNEQFF
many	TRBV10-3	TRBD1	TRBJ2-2	TGTGCCATCGGCAGGGGGCTTGGCGGGGAGCTGTTTTTT	CAIGRGLGGELFF
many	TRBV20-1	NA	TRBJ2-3	TGCAGTGCTAGAGATCTGATCCTGGCAGATACGCAGTATTTT	CSARDLILADTQYF
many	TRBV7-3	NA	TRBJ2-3	TGTGCCAGCAGCCCTACGGCTAGCGTTGGCACAGATACGCAGTATTTT	CASSPTASVGTDTQYF
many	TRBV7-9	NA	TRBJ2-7	TGTGCCAGCAGTTTCGACAGGTCCCACGAGCAGTACTTC	CASSFDRSHEQYF
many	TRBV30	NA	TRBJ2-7	TGTGCCTGGAAGACTTTAGGGGCCTCTTCCTACGAGCAGTACTTC	CAWKTLGASSYEQYF
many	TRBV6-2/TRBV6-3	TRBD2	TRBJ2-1	TGTGCCAGCAGTTACGTACTAGCGGGAGATGAGCAGTTCTTC	CASSYVLAGDEQFF
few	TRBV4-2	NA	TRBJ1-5	TGTGCCAGCAGCCCACAAACGGCATCGAGCAATCAGCCCCAGCATTTT	CASSPQTASSNQPQHF
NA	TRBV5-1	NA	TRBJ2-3	TGCGCCAGCAGCTTGGACGCGGAGGTCACAGATACGCAGTATTTT	CASSLDAEVTDTQYF
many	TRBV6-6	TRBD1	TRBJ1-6	TGTGCCAGCAGTTATACGACAGGGGGGAATTCACCCCTCCACTTT	CASSYTTGGNSPLHF
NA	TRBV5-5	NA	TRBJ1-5	TGTGCCAGCAGCTTGGGGCCAGGGGATCAGCCCCAGCATTTT	CASSLGPGDQPQHF